The 31 T cell receptor beta chains presented below share a single source sample, sequenced in a study of regulatory T cells in long-lasting Graves disease. Relying on iRepertoire HTBI primers and Arm-PCR of CDR3 regions, the team built TCR beta libraries. One entry per CDR3 protein results from TCRdb running MiXCR on the multiplex PCR reads. The data hold some 430,000 distinct CDR3 sequences, with about 22% observed a single time. Noted time point: persistent/refractory GD, antithyroid drugs over 5 years with positive TRAb. PBMC RNA served as the TCR library source. This specimen was peripheral blood mononuclear cells (PBMCs), taken when the disease was refractory, from a patient treated with antithyroid drugs. All receptors come from a female donor with Graves disease.

This clonotype was recorded many times. This chain joins TRBV27 and TRBJ1-4; possibly TRBD1 for D (6 bases). This CDR3 has 12 residues. CDR1 and CDR2 (germline): MNHEY, SMNVEV (reference sequence). V shed 7 bases and J shed 8 bases, with 11 bases lying between them. CDR3 DNA: TGTGCCAGCAAACAGGGCGAGGAAAAACTGTTTTTT. Translation gives CASKQGEEKLFF.

The chain is built from TRBV6-1 and TRBJ2-7; 9 nucleotides agree with TRBD2. The V segment lost 6 bases and the J segment 4 bases; nucleotides outside the gene matches: 7. The CDR3 sequence is 14 residues long. CDR1 is MNHNS, CDR2 SASEGT, per germline. This chain's CDR3 is CASRGGGRGYEQYF. The CDR3 DNA is TGTGCCAGCAGAGGCGGCGGGAGGGGGTACGAGCAGTACTTC.

The chain recombines TRBV20-1 with TRBJ2-7; D may be TRBD1 (6 bases). The CDR3 is 14 amino acids. Germline V gene data show CDR1 as DFQATT and CDR2 as SNEGSKA (reference sequence). V was pared by 6 bases and J by 1 base, with 16 bases between. CDR3 in DNA: TGCAGTGCGCCTCCGGGACACGGTTCCTACGAGCAGTACTTC. Translated: CSAPPGHGSYEQYF.

About this clonotype itself: One base away lies a much larger clone, so this may be a sequencing read error. The chain joins TRBV6-1 to TRBJ1-4; D remains ambiguous. Trimming took 7 bases from V and 8 from J, leaving 14 bases between them. Germline V gene data show CDR1 as MNHNS and CDR2 as SASEGT. CDR3 length: 13 residues. The CDR3 is CASTIPRAEKLFF. The CDR3 coding sequence is TGTGCCAGCACGATCCCAAGGGCCGAAAAACTGTTTTTT.

The rearrangement joins TRBV6-1 to TRBJ1-4, with D possibly matching TRBD1 (5 bases). The CDR3 runs to 13 residues. CDR1 MNHNS and CDR2 SASEGT come from the germline V gene. Trimming stripped 8 bases from V and 7 bases from J, with 14 bases between. CDR3 loop: CASLIRGGEKLFF. The CDR3 DNA reads as TGTGCCAGCCTAATCCGGGGGGGTGAAAAACTGTTTTTT.

This clonotype was counted ten times or more. The chain couples TRBV20-1 to TRBJ2-5, with D possibly called TRBD1 or TRBD2 (5 bases each). The germline V and J ends were trimmed by 5 bases and 5 bases, with 21 bases remaining between them. Germline CDR1 is DFQATT and CDR2 is SNEGSKA (reference sequence). This CDR3 comprises 15 residues. CDR3 amino acids: CSAGDRNTRGETQYF. The CDR3 DNA reads as TGCAGTGCTGGGGACCGCAACACCCGTGGGGAGACCCAGTACTTC.

V gene TRBV3-1 combines with J gene TRBJ1-1; D is unclear. The CDR3 is 15 amino acids. Germline CDR1 reads LGHDT; CDR2 reads YNNKEL (reference sequence). The V end lost 1 base, the J end lost 5 bases, and 14 bases lay between the germline ends. The CDR3 loop is CASSQVVAGLTEAFF. Here the CDR3 DNA reads TGTGCCAGCAGCCAAGTTGTAGCGGGGTTGACTGAAGCTTTCTTT.

This clonotype was recorded a few times. This chain connects TRBV6-9 to TRBJ2-7; 7 nucleotides align to TRBD1. Germline values: CDR1 MNHGY, CDR2 SVAAGI. The CDR3 extends over 18 amino acids. The J segment lost 4 bases and the V segment lost 4 bases, leaving 19 bases of the junction unmatched. The CDR3 spells CASSSLVTRDRRTYEQYF. The CDR3 nucleotides are TGTGCCAGCAGTTCCCTGGTTACTCGGGACAGACGAACGTACGAGCAGTACTTC.

A remark on this clonotype: At one of its ends the junction is not consistent with the germline gene, which may arise from a read error. The chain is built from TRBV25-1 and TRBJ1-4, with D possibly TRBD1 on 5 matching bases. Germline CDR1 is MGHDK and CDR2 is SYGVNS. The CDR3 runs to 13 residues. This CDR3 reads CASRGLGNEKLLF. In DNA, the CDR3 is TGTGCCAGCAGGGGACTCGGGAATGAAAAACTGCTTTTT.

The DNA of the CDR3 is TGCAGTGCTAGAGCCGAGGGGGGCTCATGGGCGAATGAGCAGTTCTTC. It codes for CSARAEGGSWANEQFF. The chain recombines TRBV20-1 with TRBJ2-1, with D perhaps being TRBD1 or TRBD2 (6 bases each). Germline lookup yields CDR1 DFQATT and CDR2 SNEGSKA (reference sequence). This CDR3 contains 16 residues. Trimming pared 1 base from V and 7 bases from J, leaving 20 bases between.

This clonotype was counted between two and nine times. V and J are TRBV4-1 and TRBJ1-4, with D perhaps matching TRBD1 (5 bases). The CDR3 is 15 residues long. With 4 bases removed from V and 5 bases from J, the gap between germline ends came to 14 bases. The germline V gene encodes CDR1 MGHRA and CDR2 YSYEKL. The chain's CDR3 is CASSRSLGENEKLFF. In DNA, the CDR3 is TGCGCCAGCAGCCGCTCGTTGGGGGAAAATGAAAAACTGTTTTTT.

The sample holds a few counts of this clonotype. The chain links TRBV6-5 to TRBJ2-7; no clear D. With 0 bases removed from V and 5 bases from J, the gap between germline ends came to 8 bases. The CDR3 is 13 amino acids. Looked up from germline, CDR1 is MNHEY and CDR2 is SVGAGI. In nucleotides, the CDR3 is TGTGCCAGCAGTTACTCGAGGTGGGACGAGCAGTACTTC. This translates into CASSYSRWDEQYF.

The rearrangement joins TRBV27 to TRBJ2-7; D ambiguous. Germline V lookup: CDR1 MNHEY, CDR2 SMNVEV (reference sequence). The CDR3 covers 13 residues. Trimming left V 5 bases short and J 2 bases short, with 10 bases between. The DNA for the CDR3 is TGTGCCAGCAGTCCTATTGGACCCTACGAGCAGTACTTC. It is translated as CASSPIGPYEQYF.

This clonotype has at least ten counts. The chain combines TRBV12-3 or TRBV12-4 with TRBJ1-1; D remains ambiguous. The CDR3 covers 13 residues. The ends were cut back, 10 bases at V and 5 bases at J, with 17 bases in the middle. The CDR3 here is CATRWGRGTEAFF. CDR3 in DNA: TGTGCCACTCGGTGGGGTCGGGGAACTGAAGCTTTCTTT.

In its sample, this clonotype was seen many times. The junction departs from the called germline gene at one end, perhaps through a read error. This chain connects TRBV5-1 to TRBJ1-1; D is unclear. The CDR3 sequence is 14 residues long. CDR1 and CDR2 (germline): SGHRS, YFSETQ. CDR3 in DNA: TGTGCCAGCAGCTCCGGACCTTTGAACACTGAAGCTTTCTTT. Protein: CASSSGPLNTEAFF.

Ten or more counts support this clonotype. This chain connects TRBV3-1 to TRBJ1-1; D is unresolved. The V gene lost 0 bases and the J gene lost 1 base, with 9 bases spanning the gap. Per the germline V gene, CDR1 is LGHDT and CDR2 is YNNKEL (reference sequence). The CDR3 runs to 15 residues. The CDR3 sequence: CASSQERTANTEAFF. CDR3 DNA: TGTGCCAGCAGCCAAGAGAGGACGGCGAACACTGAAGCTTTCTTT.

This clonotype came up many times. The chain carries TRBV19 and TRBJ2-5; 12 positions match TRBD2. Trimming at V came to 5 bases and at J to 0 bases, leaving 7 bases not matched to a gene. The CDR3 loop spans 17 amino acids. Germline assignment: CDR1 LNHDA and CDR2 SQIVND (reference sequence). Written as DNA, the CDR3 is TGTGCCAGTAGTCGTCTAGCGGGAGGGCGAAACCAAGAGACCCAGTACTTC. Its protein product is CASSRLAGGRNQETQYF. Combining the CDR3 with reference TRBV19 and TRBJ2-5 gives the whole variable domain DGGITQSPKYLFRKEGQNVTLSCEQNLNHDAMYWYRQDPGQGLRLIYYSQIVNDFQKGDIAEGYSVSREKKESFPLTVTSAQKNPTAFYLCASSRLAGGRNQETQYFGPGTRLLVL.

The chain recombines TRBV10-3 with TRBJ1-5; D gene ambiguous. The CDR3 has 17 residues. Germline CDR1 reads ENHRY; CDR2 reads SYGVKD. The V end was cut by 3 bases, the J end by 6 bases, with 21 bases between. CDR3 sequence reads: CAISEESFGINGQPQHF. The CDR3, as DNA: TGTGCCATCAGTGAAGAATCTTTCGGGATAAACGGTCAGCCCCAGCATTTT.

This clonotype occurred a few times. The chain links TRBV14 to TRBJ1-4, with 9 bases aligning to TRBD1. This CDR3 has 15 amino acids. V lost 3 bases and J lost 7; bases outside the gene matches: 6. Germline values: CDR1 SGHDN, CDR2 FVKESK. The CDR3, as DNA: TGTGCCAGCAGCCACCTAACAGGGGGCAGTGAAAAACTGTTTTTT. Encoded protein: CASSHLTGGSEKLFF.

CDR3 coding DNA: TGCAGTGCTATAAGATGGGAGAACACTGAAGCTTTCTTT. Protein sequence: CSAIRWENTEAFF. The chain employs TRBV20-1 and TRBJ1-1; D is unresolved. V was clipped by 4 bases and J by 1 base, with 10 bases between them. CDR1 and CDR2 from the germline V gene are DFQATT and SNEGSKA (reference sequence). The CDR3 sequence is 13 residues long.

The V gene is TRBV7-3, the J gene TRBJ2-1; no clear D. The CDR3 spans 15 residues. CDR1 SGHTA and CDR2 FQGTGA come from the germline V gene. V gave up 5 bases and J gave up 0 bases, with 11 bases separating them. The CDR3: CASSPSSSSYNEQFF. CDR3 sequence (DNA): TGTGCCAGCAGCCCCTCATCGAGCTCCTACAATGAGCAGTTCTTC.

This chain joins TRBV7-9 and TRBJ2-7; the D is unclear. Germline V gene sequence: CDR1 SEHNR, CDR2 FQNEAQ (reference sequence). The CDR3 has 13 residues. V lost 3 bases and J lost 6, with 12 bases in between. The CDR3 nucleotides are TGTGCCAGCAGCTTCAGCTCAAGGGCCGAGCAGTACTTC. Amino acid sequence: CASSFSSRAEQYF.

This clonotype was counted ten times or more. J is TRBJ1-4 and V is TRBV20-1, with TRBD1 as a possible D gene (5 bases). The V gene's germline CDR1 is DFQATT and CDR2 SNEGSKA (reference sequence). V was cut by 0 bases and J by 10 bases, with 15 bases left in between. This CDR3 comprises 14 residues. This chain's CDR3 is CSARERGLLGKLFF. For the CDR3, the DNA is TGCAGTGCTAGAGAAAGGGGCCTTTTAGGAAAACTGTTTTTT.

V is TRBV6-1 and J is TRBJ2-7; 9 bases line up with TRBD1. The CDR3 sequence is 15 residues long. V dropped 6 bases and J dropped 6; count of bases not matched to a gene: 12. CDR1 and CDR2 (germline): MNHNS, SASEGT. As DNA, the CDR3 is TGTGCCAGCAGCTATAAATCCGGGACAGGGTCCGAGCAGTACTTC. Its translation is CASSYKSGTGSEQYF.

This clonotype has ten or more counts. The chain couples TRBV20-1 to TRBJ2-5; no clear D. The CDR3 consists of 11 residues. Germline loops: CDR1 DFQATT, CDR2 SNEGSKA (reference sequence). The V end lost 2 bases, the J end lost 4 bases, and 5 bases lay between the germline ends. CDR3 residues: CSARYVETQYF. The CDR3, as DNA: TGCAGTGCTAGATATGTAGAGACCCAGTACTTC.

This rearrangement joins TRBV19 to TRBJ2-1; 7 bases match TRBD1. J lost 5 bases, V lost 4 bases, and 5 bases had no gene match. This CDR3 spans 14 amino acids. CDR1 is LNHDA, CDR2 SQIVND, per germline (reference sequence). The chain's CDR3 is CASSRPGQHNEQFF. The CDR3 nucleotides are TGTGCCAGTAGTAGACCGGGACAGCACAATGAGCAGTTCTTC.

Only a few counts were recorded for this clonotype. The chain has TRBV12-5 and TRBJ1-2; D gene ambiguous. From germline, CDR1 is LGHNT and CDR2 FRNRAP. The CDR3 sequence is 12 residues long. V dropped 4 bases and J dropped 4 bases, with 7 bases sitting between them. The chain's CDR3 is CASGSSLYGYTF. The CDR3 bases are TGTGCTAGTGGTTCCTCTCTCTATGGCTACACCTTC.

This clonotype was counted at least ten times. The chain uses TRBV27 and TRBJ2-5, with D perhaps TRBD2 (7 bases). Per the germline V gene, CDR1 is MNHEY and CDR2 is SMNVEV (reference sequence). V gave up 2 bases and J gave up 5 bases, with 27 bases separating them. This CDR3 has 19 amino acids. In DNA, the CDR3 is TGTGCCAGCAGTTTAGGGGGCCTCGGGGGCGGGAGTGTTCGGGAGACCCAGTACTTC. Translated, it gives CASSLGGLGGGSVRETQYF.

The rearrangement uses TRBV13 and TRBJ2-5, with 9 positions matching TRBD2. Germline V CDR1 and CDR2: PRHDT, FYEKMQ (reference sequence). This CDR3 is 16 amino acids long. V lost 1 base, J lost 1 base, and 4 bases stayed unmatched. The CDR3, as DNA: TGTGCCAGCAGCTTAGCGGCTAGCGGGGCCCAAGAGACCCAGTACTTC. This translates into CASSLAASGAQETQYF.

This clonotype was found many times. The chain is built from TRBV6-5 and TRBJ1-4, with 7 bases lining up with TRBD1. The CDR3 extends over 15 amino acids. Germline assignment: CDR1 MNHEY and CDR2 SVGAGI. J lost 6 bases, V lost 2 bases, and 6 bases had no gene match. CDR3 region: CASSYRGRGYEKLFF. The CDR3 DNA follows: TGTGCCAGCAGTTACCGGGGCAGGGGGTATGAAAAACTGTTTTTT.

This chain uses TRBV12-5 with TRBJ2-3; D is uncertain. The germline CDR1 and CDR2 sequences are LGHNT and FRNRAP. V lost 4 bases and J lost 7, with 12 bases in between. The CDR3 spans 13 residues. CDR3 sequence reads: CASGSALGYTQYF. The CDR3 DNA is TGTGCTAGTGGTTCCGCCTTAGGGTATACGCAGTATTTT.